These T cell receptor beta chains were read from a single sample in a study of shared clonotypes between healthy human individuals. Only in-frame clones appear in the TCRdb table, and some are missing; sequencing was by immunoSEQ multiplex PCR. The sample shows approximately 650,000 clones, about 95% of them seen only once. Sequencing was done on a sample of naive CD8+ T cells sorted from blood. These receptors all come from a woman aged 25 to 39 in good health. CDR3s include the opening cysteine and the closing phenylalanine or tryptophan. The order of the fields is J gene, V gene, clone size, D gene, CDR3 DNA, CDR3 protein. A D gene is named only where the DNA matches it firmly. Part of the rows lack a size; the others show once, few, many or a class for expanded clones.

TRBJ2-5,TRBV27,NA,NA,TGTGCCAGCAGTTCCCTGGGTGGAGCCCTCCTTGGCTGGGAGACCCAGTACTTC,CASSSLGGALLGWETQYF
TRBJ2-1,TRBV7-8,NA,TRBD2,TGTGCCAGCAGCCGCGGACTAGCGGCCAATGAGCAGTTCTTC,CASSRGLAANEQFF
TRBJ2-3,TRBV10-1,NA,TRBD1,TGCGCCAGCCTGAAGGGGGCCGGCACAGATACGCAGTATTTT,CASLKGAGTDTQYF
TRBJ2-7,TRBV27,NA,NA,TGTGCCAGCAGTTTATCAGGGAACTACGAGCAGTACTTC,CASSLSGNYEQYF
TRBJ2-1,TRBV19,NA,NA,TGTGCCAGTAGTATTGACCGGGACACAAGCTCCTACAATGAGCAGTTCTTC,CASSIDRDTSSYNEQFF
TRBJ1-1,TRBV5-6,NA,NA,TGTGCCAGCTCAACTTTTACGGGCGTAGGGAACACTGAAGCTTTCTTT,CASSTFTGVGNTEAFF
TRBJ2-1,TRBV10-2,NA,TRBD1,TGCGCCAGCAGTGATCGGACAGGGGGGAACAATGAGCAGTTCTTC,CASSDRTGGNNEQFF
TRBJ1-3,TRBV19,NA,TRBD1,TGTGCCAGTAGTGAATGGGACAGCGGACGCACCATATATTTT,CASSEWDSGRTIYF
TRBJ2-7,TRBV28,NA,NA,TGTGCCAGCGGCGAGCAGTACTTC,CASGEQYF
TRBJ1-2,TRBV28,NA,NA,TGTGCCAGCAGTCTACTATACCCGGGCAGGGTAGATGGCTACACCTTC,CASSLLYPGRVDGYTF
TRBJ2-7,TRBV27,NA,TRBD2,TGTGCCAGCAGTTTAGCTAGCGGCTACGAGCAGTACTTC,CASSLASGYEQYF
TRBJ1-1,TRBV28,NA,TRBD1,TGTGCCAGCAGTGGACCCCCCCGGACAGGGAGGACTGAAGCTTTCTTT,CASSGPPRTGRTEAFF
TRBJ2-7,TRBV6-1,NA,NA,TGTGCCAGCAACCCTAGCACCTCCCACGAGCAGTACTTC,CASNPSTSHEQYF
TRBJ2-7,TRBV19,NA,TRBD2,TGTGCCAGTACCCCAAAGGGGCGGGAGTACGGGGCCTACGAGCAGTACTTC,CASTPKGREYGAYEQYF
TRBJ2-7,TRBV27,NA,NA,TGTGCCAGCAGCGGGGGTCCTTCTTACGAGCAGTACTTC,CASSGGPSYEQYF
TRBJ2-1,TRBV5-1,NA,NA,TGCGCCAGCAGCTTGGATCAGGGCATAAAAAATGAGCAGTTCTTC,CASSLDQGIKNEQFF
TRBJ2-2,TRBV30,NA,NA,TGTGCCTGGAGTGTAAAAGCCTCCGGGGAGCTGTTTTTT,CAWSVKASGELFF
TRBJ2-2,TRBV9,NA,NA,TGTGCCAGCAGCGTTGGGACACCGAACACCGGGGAGCTGTTTTTT,CASSVGTPNTGELFF
TRBJ2-7,TRBV28,NA,TRBD2,TGTGCCACCAACTTAGCGGGAGGGCCCTACGAGCAGTACTTC,CATNLAGGPYEQYF
TRBJ2-1,TRBV11-2,few,TRBD2,TGTGCCAGCAGCAGCACCGGGACTAGCGGGAGGAAGGAGCAGTTCTTC,CASSSTGTSGRKEQFF
TRBJ2-7,TRBV29-1,NA,TRBD1,TGCAGCGTTGTTAGGGACAGCTCCTACGAGCAGTACTTC,CSVVRDSSYEQYF
TRBJ1-5,TRBV28,NA,NA,TGTGCCAGCAGTCGTACAGTGTATAGCAATCAGCCCCAGCATTTT,CASSRTVYSNQPQHF
TRBJ2-5,TRBV6-1,once,NA,TGTGCCAGCAGTTATGGAGAGACCCAGTACTTC,CASSYGETQYF
TRBJ2-1,TRBV5-8,NA,NA,TGTGCCAGCAGCCTGGGACTGGCCGAGCAGTTCTTC,CASSLGLAEQFF
TRBJ2-7,TRBV27,NA,NA,TGTGCCAGCGGGATGGGTCGGGGCTCCTACGAGCAGTACTTC,CASGMGRGSYEQYF
TRBJ2-7,TRBV2,NA,TRBD2,TGTGCCAGCAGTGAAGGGCTAGCGGGCTCCTACGAGCAGTACTTC,CASSEGLAGSYEQYF
TRBJ1-2,TRBV4-1,once,NA,TGCGCCAGCAGCCCCGACGGAAGCCCCCTGGTGAGCTATGGCTACACCTTC,CASSPDGSPLVSYGYTF
TRBJ1-1,TRBV28,once,NA,TGTGCCAGCAGTTTATCTTCATTTTACAATACTGAAGCTTTCTTT,CASSLSSFYNTEAFF
TRBJ2-2,TRBV7-6,once,TRBD2,TGTGCCAGCAGAAATCCCGAGGGACTAGCGGGAGGGCCCGTTTGGGAGCTGTTTTTT,CASRNPEGLAGGPVWELFF
TRBJ1-1,TRBV7-9,NA,NA,TGTGCCAGCAGGCCGCCAGGGGTAACGGGGCCGAACACTGAAGCTTTCTTT,CASRPPGVTGPNTEAFF